The clone carrying this T cell receptor beta chain was detected a few times. Its target is unknown. The germline CDR1 and CDR2 sequences are DFQATT and SNEGSKA (reference sequence). The CDR3 runs to 18 residues. The V segment lost 1 base and the J segment 1 base; nucleotides outside the gene matches: 12. This entry is derived from a study of blood T cells in healthy people across ages. Primers used in a second PCR of roughly 7 to 12 cycles were a sample-barcoded 5' primer and a J-beta primer mix. From the 5' RACE reads, TCRdb called clonotypes with MiXCR, one entry per CDR3 protein. The sample records about 670,000 distinct CDR3 sequences, over 40% being singletons. Points from the study as a whole: Diversity was higher, and naive CD4+ cells more numerous, in long-lived donors than in aged donors.

This chain connects TRBV20-1 to TRBJ2-7, with 11 bases identical to TRBD2. Specimen: blood. The source of this sequence is a man older than 75 in good health. CDR3 loop: CSARVWVAGGRKSYEQYF. In nucleotides, the CDR3 is TGCAGTGCTAGAGTGTGGGTAGCGGGGGGGAGAAAATCCTACGAGCAGTACTTC.